Sequencing of this T cell receptor beta chain was carried out in a study of blood T cell repertoires in COVID-19. Across the whole study: Acute and convalescent COVID-19 samples came from the United States, Italy and Spain.

Germline CDR1 is MDHEN and CDR2 is SYDVKM. The CDR3 is 15 residues long. The V and J ends lost 11 bases and 2 bases respectively, with 21 bases between them. Using immunoSEQ multiplex PCR, the repertoire was profiled, and TCRdb retains in-frame clones only, with some absent. The sample lists around 270,000 clones; approximately 85% were seen once. Recruitment covered over 20 US areas and drew participants whose ages spanned about 18 to 95 years. Recovered Cohort 3 donors showed two negative PCRs, clearance, or symptom resolution. V is TRBV28 and J is TRBJ1-1; unclear D gene. Material for sequencing was PBMCs or T cells enriched from blood (not recorded which). The receptor's source is a woman aged 25 to 39 who had recovered from COVID-19. Written as DNA, the CDR3 is TGTGCCGCCTGGCAGAGAACTACTATAAACACTGAAGCTTTCTTT. It encodes CAAWQRTTINTEAFF.